This entry lists 17 T cell receptor beta chains sequenced from one sample in a study of blood T cells in healthy people across ages. For the second PCR, which ran for about 7 to 12 cycles, a sample-barcoded 5' primer and a J-beta primer mix were used. A single record per CDR3 protein comes from TCRdb applying MiXCR to the 5' RACE reads. The sample includes around 1,600,000 distinct CDR3 sequences, approximately 39% of them seen just once. The source material was blood. Every receptor here comes from a woman aged 18-29 years in good health.

V is TRBV7-9 and J is TRBJ2-5; D may correspond to TRBD1 or TRBD2 (5 bases each). CDR3 length: 14 residues. The germline V gene encodes CDR1 SEHNR and CDR2 FQNEAQ (reference sequence). V dropped 5 bases and J dropped 3 bases, with 13 bases sitting between them. The CDR3 DNA reads TGTGCCAGCAGCGAAACTAGGGGAAAAGAGACCCAGTACTTC. Amino acids: CASSETRGKETQYF. The whole variable domain, filled in from reference TRBV7-9 and TRBJ2-5, reads DTGVSQNPRHKITKRGQNVTFRCDPISEHNRLYWYRQTLGQGPEFLTYFQNEAQLEKSRLLSDRFSAERPKGSFSTLEIQRTEQGDSAMYLCASSETRGKETQYFGPGTRLLVL.

The chain carries TRBV6-5 and TRBJ2-1, with D perhaps assigned TRBD1 or TRBD2 (5 bases each). The DNA end favors TRBJ2-7, so the J call may be wrong. Germline values: CDR1 MNHEY, CDR2 SVGAGI. This CDR3 is 15 amino acids long. The DNA of the CDR3 is TGTGCCAGCAGCACCGAGGGGCGTTCCTACAATGAGCAGTACTTC. Protein sequence: CASSTEGRSYNEQYF.

The chain carries TRBV28 and TRBJ2-5; TRBD2 is a possible D gene (5 bases). Germline-derived CDR1 and CDR2 are MDHEN and SYDVKM. The CDR3 extends over 13 amino acids. V gave up 4 bases and J gave up 11 bases, with 17 bases separating them. The CDR3 DNA sequence: TGTGCCAGCAGTTCCGGAGGCAACAATGAGCAGTACTTC. Its protein product is CASSSGGNNEQYF.

The chain combines TRBV12-3 or TRBV12-4 with TRBJ2-1, with D uncertain. The CDR3 runs 17 residues. The V end lost 5 bases, the J end lost 10 bases, and 27 bases lay between the germline ends. The CDR3 sequence is CASSLPATRSEGGEQFF. The DNA for the CDR3 is TGTGCCAGCAGTCTACCGGCAACCCGAAGTGAAGGTGGGGAGCAGTTCTTC.

This chain uses TRBV7-9 with TRBJ2-7, with unresolved D. There are 12 residues in the CDR3. The V gene lost 5 bases and the J gene lost 3 bases, with 8 bases spanning the gap. CDR1 is SEHNR and CDR2 is FQNEAQ in the germline V gene (reference sequence). DNA for the CDR3: TGTGCCAGCAGCGAGATGAGCTACGAGCAGTACTTC. Translation: CASSEMSYEQYF. Full variable domain (rest looked up from reference TRBV7-9 and TRBJ2-7): DTGVSQNPRHKITKRGQNVTFRCDPISEHNRLYWYRQTLGQGPEFLTYFQNEAQLEKSRLLSDRFSAERPKGSFSTLEIQRTEQGDSAMYLCASSEMSYEQYFGPGTRLTVT.

V gene TRBV4-3 combines with J gene TRBJ2-3; 7 bases are shared with TRBD2. This CDR3 contains 16 residues. CDR1 is LGHNA, CDR2 YSLEER, per germline. V shed 2 bases, J shed 0 bases, and the junction held 5 bases outside the gene matches. The CDR3 nucleotides read TGCGCCAGCAGCCAATGGCGGGGGACTAGCACAGATACGCAGTATTTT. Protein: CASSQWRGTSTDTQYF.

The V gene is TRBV29-1, the J gene TRBJ2-7; D unclear. The germline gives CDR1 SQVTM, CDR2 ANQGSEA. This CDR3 comprises 12 residues. The germline V and J ends were trimmed by 4 bases and 4 bases, with 11 bases remaining between them. As DNA, the CDR3 is TGCAGCGTTGGGGCAGGTCCTTACGAGCAGTACTTC. Residues: CSVGAGPYEQYF.

To note about this clonotype: A much larger clone is a single base away; this may be a read error. This sequence joins TRBV18 and TRBJ2-4; the D call may be TRBD1 or TRBD2 (5 bases each). Gene TRBJ2-5 matches the end of the DNA better, so the J call may be wrong. Germline V gene lookup returns CDR1 KGHSH and CDR2 LQKENI. The CDR3 is 14 residues long. CDR3 bases: TGTGCCGGCTCACCGTGGGGGAGTCCGGAGACCCAGTACTTC. Protein product: CAGSPWGSPETQYF.

The table lists this clonotype with a few counts. The J gene is TRBJ1-2, the V gene TRBV5-6; TRBD1 matches at 9 bases. CDR1 is SGHDT and CDR2 is YYEEEE in the germline V gene. After removal of 2 bases from V and 5 bases from J, the junction contained 7 bases not matched to a gene. This CDR3 has 15 amino acids. CDR3 sequence reads: CASSFPGQGEYGYTF. In DNA form, the CDR3 reads TGTGCCAGCAGCTTTCCGGGACAGGGAGAGTATGGCTACACCTTC.

This clonotype turned up a few times. V usage is TRBV3-1 and J usage is TRBJ2-3, with TRBD1 identical over 8 bases. Germline loops: CDR1 LGHDT, CDR2 YNNKEL (reference sequence). CDR3 length: 15 residues. J lost 4 bases, V lost 5 bases, and 8 bases had no gene match. CDR3 in DNA: TGTGCCAGCAGCTTGTGGACAGGGAAGGCAGATACGCAGTATTTT. It translates to CASSLWTGKADTQYF.

CDR3 in DNA: TGTGCCAGCAGCCAAGCAGGGGGCCTAGAGACCCAGTACTTC. This codes for CASSQAGGLETQYF. V is TRBV3-1 and J is TRBJ2-5, with 8 bases matching TRBD1. Looked up from germline, CDR1 is LGHDT and CDR2 is YNNKEL (reference sequence). J gave up 4 bases and V 1 base, and 2 bases lay outside the gene matches. This CDR3 has 14 residues.

The chain carries TRBV3-1 and TRBJ1-2; no firm D call. From germline, CDR1 is LGHDT and CDR2 YNNKEL (reference sequence). This CDR3 is built from 13 residues. V gave up 3 bases and J gave up 7 bases, with 12 bases separating them. The CDR3 region is CASSQFGSSGYTF. DNA for the CDR3: TGTGCCAGCAGCCAGTTCGGATCCAGTGGCTACACCTTC. Combining the CDR3 with reference TRBV3-1 and TRBJ1-2 gives the whole variable domain DTAVSQTPKYLVTQMGNDKSIKCEQNLGHDTMYWYKQDSKKFLKIMFSYNNKELIINETVPNRFSPKSPDKAHLNLHINSLELGDSAVYFCASSQFGSSGYTFGSGTRLTVV.

This chain connects TRBV20-1 to TRBJ2-3, with a tentative D call TRBD1 (8 bases). Germline V gives CDR1 DFQATT, CDR2 SNEGSKA (reference sequence). Trimming removed 7 bases at V and 10 bases at J, with 18 bases between. This CDR3 region has 12 residues. The CDR3 DNA reads TGCAGTGGACAGGGGACTATAAATCCGCAGTATTTT. As protein: CSGQGTINPQYF.

Details on this clonotype: A much larger clonotype is one base distant, so this may be a read error. The gene calls are TRBV4-1 and TRBJ2-1, with D unclear. Trimming took 7 bases from V and 7 from J, leaving 23 bases between them. This CDR3 is built from 16 residues. Germline V lookup: CDR1 MGHRA, CDR2 YSYEKL. This CDR3 reads CASNLRTSTALNEQFF. The CDR3 region has the DNA TGCGCCAGCAACCTGAGGACCTCCACCGCATTGAATGAGCAGTTCTTC.

There are a few counts of this clonotype. This sequence joins TRBV23-1 and TRBJ2-1, with 7 bases identical to TRBD1. TRBV23-1 is sorted into the ORF group, with uncertain function. V shed 8 bases, J shed 3 bases, and the junction held 4 bases outside the gene matches. The CDR3 sequence is 13 residues long. The chain's CDR3 is CASGRGHYNEQFF. The CDR3 bases are TGCGCCAGCGGAAGGGGGCACTACAATGAGCAGTTCTTC.

The sample holds a few counts of this clonotype. The chain combines TRBV28 with TRBJ2-5; D ambiguous. With 6 bases removed from V and 1 base from J, the gap between germline ends came to 15 bases. The CDR3 length is 15 residues. In germline, CDR1 is MDHEN, CDR2 SYDVKM. As DNA, the CDR3 is TGTGCCAGCAGCCAAGCAGTAAGCTCCCAAGAGACCCAGTACTTC. This sequence encodes CASSQAVSSQETQYF.

This clonotype was seen more than once but under ten times. The J gene is TRBJ2-3, the V gene TRBV27, with 11 bases that match TRBD1. The CDR3 contains 15 residues. J was trimmed by 8 bases and V by 5 bases; bases with no gene match: 9. In germline, CDR1 is MNHEY, CDR2 SMNVEV (reference sequence). The CDR3 sequence: CASSDRDRGFGTQYF. CDR3 in DNA: TGTGCCAGCAGTGATCGGGACAGGGGGTTTGGTACGCAGTATTTT.